This T cell receptor beta chain derives from a study of identifying expanded T cells in peripheral blood. Overall study results and limits: Two-week clone count variance significantly increased as total template count grew. Technical replicates showed around 1.1 changed clones; two weeks 15 to 20; four weeks 19.

Germline CDR1 SGHVS, CDR2 FNYEAQ. This CDR3 has 14 amino acids. J lost 8 bases, V lost 5 bases, and 7 bases had no gene match. With respect to this clone: Antigen: not known.

Collection occurred without any documented infections or immune events in donors. The protocol was immunoSEQ multiplex PCR, while the TCRdb copy is restricted to in-frame clones and leaves out a portion. The table includes approximately 130,000 clones, 65% to 90% detected once. The sample consisted of blood. The source of this sequence is a person aged 18 to 75 in good health. The gene calls are TRBV7-6 and TRBJ2-1; 9 bases match TRBD2. The CDR3 nucleotides read TGTGCCAGCAGCGGGGGACTAGCATCCCATGAGCAGTTCTTC. It specifies CASSGGLASHEQFF.